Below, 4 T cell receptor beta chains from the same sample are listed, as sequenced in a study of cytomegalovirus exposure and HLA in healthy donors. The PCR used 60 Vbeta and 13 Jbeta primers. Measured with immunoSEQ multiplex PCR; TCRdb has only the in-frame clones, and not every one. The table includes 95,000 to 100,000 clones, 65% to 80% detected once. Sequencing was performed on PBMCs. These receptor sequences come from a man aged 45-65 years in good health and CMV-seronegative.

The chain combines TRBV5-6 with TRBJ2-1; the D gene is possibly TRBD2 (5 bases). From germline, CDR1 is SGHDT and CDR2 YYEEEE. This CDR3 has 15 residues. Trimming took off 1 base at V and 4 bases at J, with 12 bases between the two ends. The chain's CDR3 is CASSLRQRLYNEQFF. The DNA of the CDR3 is TGTGCCAGCAGCTTGAGGCAGCGGCTTTACAATGAGCAGTTCTTC.

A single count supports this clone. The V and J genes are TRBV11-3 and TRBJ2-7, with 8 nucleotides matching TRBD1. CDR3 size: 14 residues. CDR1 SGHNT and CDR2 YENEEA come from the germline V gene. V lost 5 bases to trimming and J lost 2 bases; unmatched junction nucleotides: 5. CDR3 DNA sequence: TGTGCCAGCAGCCCCCACAGGGGGACCTACGAGCAGTACTTC. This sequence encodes CASSPHRGTYEQYF.

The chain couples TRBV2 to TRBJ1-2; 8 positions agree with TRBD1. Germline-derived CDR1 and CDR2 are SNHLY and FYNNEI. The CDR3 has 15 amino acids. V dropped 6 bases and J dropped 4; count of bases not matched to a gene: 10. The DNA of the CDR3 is TGTGCCAGCAGCGCCGGGACAGGATTTTCCTATGGCTACACCTTC. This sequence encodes CASSAGTGFSYGYTF.

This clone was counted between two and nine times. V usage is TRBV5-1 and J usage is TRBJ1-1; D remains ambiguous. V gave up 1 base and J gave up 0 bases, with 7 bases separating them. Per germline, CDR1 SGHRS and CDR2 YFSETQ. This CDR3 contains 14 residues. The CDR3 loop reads CASSLQAVNTEAFF. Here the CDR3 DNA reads TGCGCCAGCAGCTTGCAGGCAGTGAACACTGAAGCTTTCTTT.